This is a list of T cell receptor beta chains from one sample in a study of cytomegalovirus exposure and HLA in healthy donors. Some clones are missing from TCRdb's copy, which holds only in-frame ones; the method was immunoSEQ multiplex PCR. The data show around 220,000 clones, 65% to 85% seen once. Specimen: PBMCs. These receptors all come from a woman under 40 in good health and CMV-seropositive. Both conserved end residues are part of each CDR3. A D gene is named only where the DNA matches it firmly. Clone size is not always given. Where it is, it says once, few, many or a class for expanded clones.

cdr3_length	clone_size	d_call	v_call	j_call	cdr3_aa	cdr3_nt
15	NA	TRBD1	TRBV30	TRBJ2-2	CAWTGDSSNTGELFF	TGTGCCTGGACTGGGGACAGTTCGAACACCGGGGAGCTGTTTTTT
14	NA	TRBD1	TRBV6-1	TRBJ1-2	CASSEWGQIYGYTF	TGTGCCAGCAGTGAATGGGGACAGATATATGGCTACACCTTC
15	few	NA	TRBV7-9	TRBJ1-3	CASSSIFSPENTIYF	TGTGCCAGCAGCTCAATCTTCTCCCCAGAAAACACCATATATTTT
15	NA	NA	TRBV6-5	TRBJ1-2	CASSYSSGRGYGYTF	TGTGCCAGCAGTTACTCTTCGGGCAGGGGCTATGGCTACACCTTC
15	NA	NA	TRBV4-1	TRBJ1-3	CASSQAGGAGNTIYF	TGCGCCAGCAGCCAGGCGGGAGGGGCTGGAAACACCATATATTTT
14	NA	NA	TRBV10-3	TRBJ1-2	CAIKGQTANYGYTF	TGTGCCATCAAAGGACAGACTGCTAACTATGGCTACACCTTC
15	NA	NA	TRBV7-3	TRBJ2-3	CASYGFGKSTDTQYF	TGTGCCAGCTACGGGTTCGGGAAGAGCACAGATACGCAGTATTTT
20	NA	TRBD2	TRBV29-1	TRBJ2-1	CSVEGTSGDPPSSSYNEQFF	TGCAGCGTTGAAGGGACTAGCGGGGATCCACCATCAAGCTCCTACAATGAGCAGTTCTTC
16	NA	NA	TRBV5-6	TRBJ2-6	CASSLGHGSGANVLTF	TGTGCCAGCAGCTTGGGGCACGGCTCTGGGGCCAACGTCCTGACTTTC
12	NA	NA	TRBV27	TRBJ1-5	CASSRPDQPQHF	TGTGCCAGCAGTCGTCCGGATCAGCCCCAGCATTTT
15	NA	NA	TRBV18	TRBJ1-2	CASSPSFGTTGGYTF	TGTGCCAGCTCACCCTCGTTCGGGACTACCGGGGGCTACACCTTC
15	NA	NA	TRBV9	TRBJ1-1	CASSARFGGDTEAFF	TGTGCCAGCAGCGCCCGATTTGGGGGAGACACTGAAGCTTTCTTT
15	NA	TRBD1	TRBV14	TRBJ2-7	CASSHGTGRSYEQYF	TGTGCCAGCAGCCACGGGACAGGTCGATCCTACGAGCAGTACTTC
14	NA	TRBD2	TRBV28	TRBJ2-7	CASSLRLADYEQYF	TGTGCCAGCAGCCTTAGACTAGCGGATTACGAGCAGTACTTC
14	NA	TRBD2	TRBV2	TRBJ2-1	CASSGTRNYNEQFF	TGTGCCAGCAGTGGGACTAGGAACTACAATGAGCAGTTCTTC
14	NA	TRBD1	TRBV30	TRBJ2-7	CAWSPGQGNYEQYF	TGTGCCTGGAGTCCTGGACAGGGAAACTACGAGCAGTACTTC
12	NA	NA	TRBV7-9	TRBJ2-7	CASSLWDYEQYF	TGTGCCAGCAGCTTGTGGGACTACGAGCAGTACTTC
15	NA	TRBD2	TRBV9	TRBJ2-7	CASSISGEFSYEQYF	TGTGCCAGCAGCATTAGCGGGGAGTTCTCCTACGAGCAGTACTTC
13	NA	NA	TRBV5-8	TRBJ2-3	CASSWTLADTQYF	TGTGCCAGCAGCTGGACCCTGGCAGATACGCAGTATTTT
12	NA	NA	TRBV6-5	TRBJ2-2	CASSKAPGELFF	TGTGCCAGCAGTAAGGCCCCCGGGGAGCTGTTTTTT
16	NA	TRBD1	TRBV7-2	TRBJ1-5	CASSSGTDRNNQPQHF	TGTGCCAGCAGCTCGGGCACGGACAGGAACAATCAGCCCCAGCATTTT
15	once	TRBD1	TRBV5-1	TRBJ2-1	CASSIGTGDYNEQFF	TGCGCCAGCAGCATCGGGACAGGGGACTACAATGAGCAGTTCTTC
17	NA	TRBD2	TRBV10-3	TRBJ2-2	CAISESWASGATGELFF	TGTGCCATCAGTGAGTCGTGGGCTAGCGGGGCCACCGGGGAGCTGTTTTTT
15	NA	TRBD1	TRBV5-5	TRBJ1-2	CASSRTGQGAYGYTF	TGTGCCAGCAGCAGAACGGGACAGGGGGCCTATGGCTACACCTTC
16	once	NA	TRBV19	TRBJ2-7	CASSIDSTGNSYEQYF	TGTGCCAGTAGTATAGATTCAACAGGGAACTCCTACGAGCAGTACTTC
17	NA	TRBD2	TRBV28	TRBJ2-1	CASSSSSGGGSYNEQFF	TGTGCCAGCAGTTCCTCTAGCGGAGGAGGCTCCTACAATGAGCAGTTCTTC
16	NA	NA	TRBV11-2	TRBJ1-2	CASSRIRNADNYGYTF	TGTGCCAGCAGCCGCATTCGAAACGCGGACAACTATGGCTACACCTTC